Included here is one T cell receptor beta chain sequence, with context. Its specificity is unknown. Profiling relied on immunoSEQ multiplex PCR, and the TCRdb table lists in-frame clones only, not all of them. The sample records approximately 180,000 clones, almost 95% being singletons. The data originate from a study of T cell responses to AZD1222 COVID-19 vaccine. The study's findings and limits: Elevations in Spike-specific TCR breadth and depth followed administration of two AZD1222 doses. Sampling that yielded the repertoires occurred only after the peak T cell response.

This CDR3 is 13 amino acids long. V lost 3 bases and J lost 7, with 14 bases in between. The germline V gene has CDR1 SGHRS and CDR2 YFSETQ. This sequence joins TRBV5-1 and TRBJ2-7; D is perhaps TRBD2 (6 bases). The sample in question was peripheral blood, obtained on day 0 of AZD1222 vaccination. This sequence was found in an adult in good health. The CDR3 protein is CASSSSAPREQYF. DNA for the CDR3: TGCGCCAGCAGCTCTAGCGCCCCTAGGGAGCAGTACTTC.